In this sample, the clone carrying this T cell receptor (beta chain) turned up many times. This entry comes from a study of early T cells in non-severe SARS-CoV-2 infection. Unique molecular identifiers were affixed to single, distinct cDNA molecules. Each CDR3 protein is one row after TCRdb ran MiXCR on the 5' RACE reads. The sample lists around 23,000 distinct CDR3 sequences, 4% to 5.5% occurring once. Germline V gene lookup returns CDR1 SGHRS and CDR2 YFSETQ. The CDR3 sequence is 14 residues long. Trimming stripped 4 bases from V and 4 bases from J, with 14 bases between. This rearrangement joins TRBV5-1 to TRBJ1-2; a weak D match, TRBD1 (6 bases). This TCR was recovered from an adult who was a healthcare worker with PCR-confirmed SARS-CoV-2 infection or an uninfected control (not recorded which). The source material was whole blood. The CDR3 nucleotides read TGCGCCAGCAGCCCCGGACAGCAGCTCTATGGCTACACCTTC. Protein product: CASSPGQQLYGYTF.